A selection of T cell receptor beta chains follows, all from one sample in a study of T cell responses to AZD1222 COVID-19 vaccine. Repertoires were generated with immunoSEQ multiplex PCR, while TCRdb's copy carries only in-frame clones and drops some. The sample holds some 90,000 clones; about 88% are singletons and the top ten take about 14%. The specimen comprised peripheral blood, sampled on day 0 of AZD1222 vaccination. The receptor source for this set is an adult in good health. Each CDR3 is given with its conserved first and last residue. The D gene is left open where the match is weak. Size is omitted from some rows. Given values are once, few, many or a class for expanded clones.

size	length	D	V	J	DNA	CDR3
NA	16	TRBD1	TRBV28	TRBJ2-2	TGTGCCAGCAGAGGGTGGACAGGGACGAACACCGGGGAGCTGTTTTTT	CASRGWTGTNTGELFF
NA	14	NA	TRBV3-1/TRBV3-2	TRBJ2-3	TGTGCCAGCAGTCGCGCGGGGGCGGCAGATACGCAGTATTTT	CASSRAGAADTQYF
NA	14	TRBD1	TRBV28	TRBJ1-1	TGTGCCAGCAGTACCGGGACAGTGAACACTGAAGCTTTCTTT	CASSTGTVNTEAFF
NA	14	NA	TRBV6-5	TRBJ2-7	TGTGCCAGCAATATCGCCCTGATCTCCTACGAGCAGTACTTC	CASNIALISYEQYF
NA	14	TRBD1	TRBV6-5	TRBJ1-2	TGTGCCATCCATGTGGATTCAGGGGGTAGTGGCTACACCTTC	CAIHVDSGGSGYTF
NA	15	TRBD1	TRBV6-5	TRBJ2-7	TGTGCCAGCTGGATATCGACAGGGATAGTCGACGAGCAGTACTTC	CASWISTGIVDEQYF
once	11	NA	TRBV6-5	TRBJ2-1	TGTGCCAGCACCCTGGGGGATGAGCAGTTCTTC	CASTLGDEQFF
NA	15	NA	TRBV28	TRBJ2-7	TGTGCCAGCGAGCCTTCGGGACGGCAAACCTACGAGCAGTACTTC	CASEPSGRQTYEQYF
NA	14	NA	TRBV3-1/TRBV3-2	TRBJ1-6	TGTGCCAGCAGCCAAGATGTCCAGCTATCACCCCTCCACTTT	CASSQDVQLSPLHF
NA	13	TRBD1	TRBV12-5	TRBJ1-2	TGTGCTAGTGGTTTGGTCAGACAGGGGGGCTACACCTTC	CASGLVRQGGYTF
NA	15	TRBD1	TRBV5-1	TRBJ2-1	TGCGCCAGCAGCTTGTTGGGACAGGGGTACAATGAGCAGTTCTTC	CASSLLGQGYNEQFF
NA	16	TRBD2	TRBV11-2	TRBJ2-3	TGTGCCAGCAGCTTGAGTAGCGGGGGGACGACAGATACGCAGTATTTT	CASSLSSGGTTDTQYF
NA	12	NA	TRBV7-2	TRBJ2-7	TGTGCCAGCAGCCCCGGTGGTTACGAGCAGTACTTC	CASSPGGYEQYF
NA	12	TRBD1	TRBV6-5	TRBJ1-2	TGTGCCAGCAGTCTCACAGGGGATGGCTACACCTTC	CASSLTGDGYTF
NA	13	TRBD1	TRBV6-5	TRBJ1-2	TGTGCCATTCAAGGGGACAGGGTTTATGGCTACACCTTC	CAIQGDRVYGYTF
once	16	TRBD2	TRBV6-2/TRBV6-3	TRBJ2-7	TGTGCCAGCAGTTACTCGCTTCAGCTAGCGGGGTACGAGCAGTACTTC	CASSYSLQLAGYEQYF
NA	14	NA	TRBV20-1	TRBJ2-3	TGCAGTGCTAGTATAACAGTTAGCACAGATACGCAGTATTTT	CSASITVSTDTQYF
once	15	TRBD2	TRBV9	TRBJ2-1	TGTGCCAGCAGCGTAGGGCGGGGGGGCTACAATGAGCAGTTCTTC	CASSVGRGGYNEQFF
few	14	TRBD1	TRBV28	TRBJ1-2	TGTGCCAGCAGTGTCTCGGACAGGGACTATGGCTACACCTTC	CASSVSDRDYGYTF
NA	13	NA	TRBV6-5	TRBJ1-5	TGTGCCAGCAACGAACCGCGCAATCAGCCCCAGCATTTT	CASNEPRNQPQHF
NA	13	NA	TRBV6-1	TRBJ1-2	TGTGCCAGCAGTGAAGTAGGTAACTATGGCTACACCTTC	CASSEVGNYGYTF
NA	11	NA	TRBV30	TRBJ1-6	TGTGCCTGGAGTGTATATGGTGCCCTCCACTTT	CAWSVYGALHF
NA	16	NA	TRBV4-1	TRBJ2-5	TGCGCCAGCAGCCAAGAGGGGACTCACCGAGGGGAGACCCAGTACTTC	CASSQEGTHRGETQYF
few	14	NA	TRBV7-9	TRBJ1-4	TGTGCCAGCAGCTTAAGGGGCGGGGAGGAAAAACTGTTTTTT	CASSLRGGEEKLFF
NA	12	NA	TRBV12-3/TRBV12-4	TRBJ2-7	TGTGCCAGCAGTTTTGAAGGGGGGAAGCAGTACTTC	CASSFEGGKQYF
NA	15	NA	TRBV6-1	TRBJ1-1	TGTGACAGCAGTGAACCCGATGGGAGGTCCACTGAAGCTTTCTTT	CDSSEPDGRSTEAFF
NA	15	TRBD1	TRBV25-1	TRBJ2-1	TGTGCCAGCAGTCCTGGGACAGGGGGCGGCCATGAGCAGTTCTTC	CASSPGTGGGHEQFF
NA	11	NA	TRBV10-3	TRBJ2-5	TGTGCCATCGGGGGCCAAGAGACCCAGTACTTC	CAIGGQETQYF
NA	13	NA	TRBV29-1	TRBJ1-6	TGCAGCGGGAGGGAGACTACTAATTCACCCCTCCACTTT	CSGRETTNSPLHF
NA	14	TRBD1	TRBV3-1/TRBV3-2	TRBJ1-1	TGTGCCAGCAGCCACGACAGGGTCGGCACTGAAGCTTTCTTT	CASSHDRVGTEAFF
NA	16	NA	TRBV7-9	TRBJ2-3	TGTGCCAGCAGCTTCAGCACAGGGCCTCACACAGATACGCAGTATTTT	CASSFSTGPHTDTQYF
NA	14	NA	TRBV13	TRBJ1-1	TGTGCCAGCAGATATGGACAGCTGGACACTGAAGCTTTCTTT	CASRYGQLDTEAFF
few	14	NA	TRBV6-1	TRBJ1-6	TGTGCCAGCAGTGATTCCGGCGAAGTAGCACCCCTCCACTTT	CASSDSGEVAPLHF
NA	12	NA	TRBV19	TRBJ1-6	TGTGCCAGTAGTGGTGGGATTTCACCCCTCCACTTT	CASSGGISPLHF
NA	16	NA	TRBV6-1	TRBJ1-2	TGTGCCAGCAGTGAAGCCTCAGTGGTATCTAACTATGGCTACACCTTC	CASSEASVVSNYGYTF
NA	17	TRBD1	TRBV10-3	TRBJ1-5	TGTGCCATCAGTTCCACAGGGGGCCTTAATAGCAATCAGCCCCAGCATTTT	CAISSTGGLNSNQPQHF
few	14	NA	TRBV10-2	TRBJ2-1	TGCGCCAGCAAGGGCAATAGACGGGATAGGGAGCAGTTCTTC	CASKGNRRDREQFF
NA	11	NA	TRBV12-3/TRBV12-4	TRBJ2-7	TGTGCCAGCAGTTTCTTCTACGAGCAGTACTTC	CASSFFYEQYF
NA	15	NA	TRBV7-3	TRBJ1-3	TGTGCCAGCAGCTTAGAGGGTTACCCTGGAAACACCATATATTTT	CASSLEGYPGNTIYF
NA	15	NA	TRBV4-2	TRBJ2-7	TGTGCCAGCAGCCAAGCTACAGGGACCATCTACGAGCAGTACTTC	CASSQATGTIYEQYF
NA	15	NA	TRBV5-6	TRBJ1-3	TGTGCCAGCAGCTTGGTCTTGGGGTCTGGAAACACCATATATTTT	CASSLVLGSGNTIYF
NA	15	NA	TRBV7-9	TRBJ2-3	TGTGCCAGCAGCCCCGGGCCCGGAAGGGCAGATACGCAGTATTTT	CASSPGPGRADTQYF
many	15	NA	TRBV6-5	TRBJ2-7	TGTGCCAGCAGAGACCGACTAGGCCGCCCCTACGAGCAGTACTTC	CASRDRLGRPYEQYF
NA	18	NA	TRBV3-1/TRBV3-2	TRBJ2-2	TGTGCCAGCAGCCAAGATAGGCGAGGACCGACGAACACCGGGGAGCTGTTTTTT	CASSQDRRGPTNTGELFF
once	16	TRBD2	TRBV27	TRBJ2-5	TGTGCCAGCAGTTTAGATAGCGGGGGGAAACAAGAGACCCAGTACTTC	CASSLDSGGKQETQYF
NA	15	TRBD1	TRBV6-1	TRBJ1-6	TGTGCCAGCAGTGAATTGGCAGGGGGTAATTCACCCCTCCACTTT	CASSELAGGNSPLHF
few	16	TRBD2	TRBV7-2	TRBJ2-7	TGTGCCAGCAGCTTATCGTATCGAGCGGGGGGCTACGAGCAGTACTTC	CASSLSYRAGGYEQYF
NA	12	NA	TRBV5-1	TRBJ2-7	TGCGCCAGCAGCTTGGATGAATACGAGCAGTACTTC	CASSLDEYEQYF
once	16	TRBD2	TRBV29-1	TRBJ2-3	TGCAGCGTATCTCGTGGTGCTAGCGGGGGGGCGGATACGCAGTATTTT	CSVSRGASGGADTQYF
NA	15	NA	TRBV7-9	TRBJ2-7	TGTGCCAGCAGCCCGACTTGGGTAACCACCGGCGAGCAGTACTTC	CASSPTWVTTGEQYF
NA	15	NA	TRBV7-8	TRBJ1-3	TGTGCCAGCAGCTCGACGGCCTCGGTTGGAAACACCATATATTTT	CASSSTASVGNTIYF
NA	14	TRBD1	TRBV30	TRBJ2-2	TGTGCCGGCACCGGGACAGCGAACACCGGGGAGCTGTTTTTT	CAGTGTANTGELFF
NA	15	NA	TRBV3-1/TRBV3-2	TRBJ2-7	TGTGCCAGCAGCCAAGAAGGACCCCTAGCCCACGAGCAGTACTTC	CASSQEGPLAHEQYF